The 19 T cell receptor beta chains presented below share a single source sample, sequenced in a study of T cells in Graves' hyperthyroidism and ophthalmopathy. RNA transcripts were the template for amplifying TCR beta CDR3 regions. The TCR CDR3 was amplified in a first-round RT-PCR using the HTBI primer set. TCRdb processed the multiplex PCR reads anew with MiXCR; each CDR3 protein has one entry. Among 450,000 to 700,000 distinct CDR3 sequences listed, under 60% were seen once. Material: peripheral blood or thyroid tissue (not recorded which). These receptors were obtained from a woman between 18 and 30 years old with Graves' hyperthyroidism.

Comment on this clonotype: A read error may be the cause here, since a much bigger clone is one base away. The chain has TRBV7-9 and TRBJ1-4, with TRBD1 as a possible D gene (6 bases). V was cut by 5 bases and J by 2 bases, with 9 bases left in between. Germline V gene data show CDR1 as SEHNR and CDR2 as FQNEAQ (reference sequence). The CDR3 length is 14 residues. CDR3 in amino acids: CASSRDRTNEKLFF. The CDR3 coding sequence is TGTGCCAGCAGCCGAGACAGGACTAATGAAAAACTGTTTTTT. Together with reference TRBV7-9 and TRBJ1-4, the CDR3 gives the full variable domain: DTGVSQNPRHKITKRGQNVTFRCDPISEHNRLYWYRQTLGQGPEFLTYFQNEAQLEKSRLLSDRFSAERPKGSFSTLEIQRTEQGDSAMYLCASSRDRTNEKLFFGSGTQLSVL.

The CDR3 region is CSARASGRGNEQFF. CDR3 coding DNA: TGCAGTGCTAGAGCCAGCGGGAGGGGCAATGAGCAGTTCTTC. This rearrangement joins TRBV20-1 to TRBJ2-1; TRBD2 agrees at 10 bases. Germline V gene sequence: CDR1 DFQATT, CDR2 SNEGSKA (reference sequence). This CDR3 has 14 residues. V trimming: 1 base; J trimming: 6 bases; junction bases outside the gene matches: 3.

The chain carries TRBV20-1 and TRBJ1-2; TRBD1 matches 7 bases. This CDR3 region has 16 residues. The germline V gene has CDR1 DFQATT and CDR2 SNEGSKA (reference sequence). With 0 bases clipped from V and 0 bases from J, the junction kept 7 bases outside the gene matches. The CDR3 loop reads CSARDTGEVSNYGYTF. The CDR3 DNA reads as TGCAGTGCTAGAGATACAGGGGAGGTATCTAACTATGGCTACACCTTC.

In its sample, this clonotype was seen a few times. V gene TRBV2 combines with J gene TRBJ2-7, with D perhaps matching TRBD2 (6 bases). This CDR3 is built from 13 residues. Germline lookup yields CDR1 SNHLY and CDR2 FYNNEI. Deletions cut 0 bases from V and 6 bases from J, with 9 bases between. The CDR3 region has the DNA TGTGCCAGCAGTGAAGCGCCAGCGGGCGAGCAGTACTTC. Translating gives CASSEAPAGEQYF.

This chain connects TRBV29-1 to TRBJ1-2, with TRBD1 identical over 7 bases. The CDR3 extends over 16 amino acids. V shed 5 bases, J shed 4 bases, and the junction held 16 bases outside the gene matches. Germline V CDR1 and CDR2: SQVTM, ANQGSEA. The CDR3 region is CSVLLTGVTGTYGYTF. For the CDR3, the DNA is TGCAGCGTTCTTTTGACAGGAGTGACAGGGACCTATGGCTACACCTTC.

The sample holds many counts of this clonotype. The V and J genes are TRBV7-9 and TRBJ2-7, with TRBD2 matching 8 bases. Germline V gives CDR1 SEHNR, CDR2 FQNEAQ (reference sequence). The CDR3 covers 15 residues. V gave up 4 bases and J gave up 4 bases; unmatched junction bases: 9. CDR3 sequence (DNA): TGTGCCAGCAGCTCCAGCGGTAGCGGGAAGTACGAGCAGTACTTC. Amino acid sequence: CASSSSGSGKYEQYF.

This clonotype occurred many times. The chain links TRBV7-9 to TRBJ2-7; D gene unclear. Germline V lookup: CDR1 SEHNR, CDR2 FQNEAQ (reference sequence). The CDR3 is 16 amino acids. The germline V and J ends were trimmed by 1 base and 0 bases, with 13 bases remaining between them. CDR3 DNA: TGTGCCAGCAGCTTAGGGGTTCCACTAAGCTCCTACGAGCAGTACTTC. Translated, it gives CASSLGVPLSSYEQYF.

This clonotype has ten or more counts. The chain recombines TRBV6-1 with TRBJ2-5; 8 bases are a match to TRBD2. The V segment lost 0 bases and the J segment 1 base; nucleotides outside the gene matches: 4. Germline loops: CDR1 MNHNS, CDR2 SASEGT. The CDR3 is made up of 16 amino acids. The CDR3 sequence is CASSEAWREAQETQYF. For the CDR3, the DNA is TGTGCCAGCAGTGAAGCGTGGCGGGAGGCCCAAGAGACCCAGTACTTC.

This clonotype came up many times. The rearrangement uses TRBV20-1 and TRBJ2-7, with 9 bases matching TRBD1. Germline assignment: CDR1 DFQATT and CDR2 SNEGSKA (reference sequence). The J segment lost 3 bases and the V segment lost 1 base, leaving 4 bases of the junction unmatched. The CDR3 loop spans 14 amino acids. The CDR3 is CSARADRGVYEQYF. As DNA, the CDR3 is TGCAGTGCTAGAGCGGACAGGGGAGTCTACGAGCAGTACTTC.

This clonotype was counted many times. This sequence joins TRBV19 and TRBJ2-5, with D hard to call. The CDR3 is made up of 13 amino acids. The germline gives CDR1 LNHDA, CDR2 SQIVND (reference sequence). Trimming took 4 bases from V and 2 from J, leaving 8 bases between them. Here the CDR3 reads CASSTGRQETQYF. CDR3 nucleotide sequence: TGTGCCAGTAGTACCGGACGGCAAGAGACCCAGTACTTC.

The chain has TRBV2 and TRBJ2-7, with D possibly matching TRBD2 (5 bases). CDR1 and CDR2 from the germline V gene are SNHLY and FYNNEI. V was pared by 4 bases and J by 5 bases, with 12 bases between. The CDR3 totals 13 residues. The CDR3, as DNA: TGTGCCAGCAGTGGCGACCCGAGGGACGAGCAGTACTTC. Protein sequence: CASSGDPRDEQYF.

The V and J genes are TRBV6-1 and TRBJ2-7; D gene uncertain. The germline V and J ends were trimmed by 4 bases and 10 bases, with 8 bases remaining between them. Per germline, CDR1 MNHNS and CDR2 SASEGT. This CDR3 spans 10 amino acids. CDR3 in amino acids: CASSGVGQYF. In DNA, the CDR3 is TGTGCCAGCAGTGGGGTGGGACAGTACTTC.

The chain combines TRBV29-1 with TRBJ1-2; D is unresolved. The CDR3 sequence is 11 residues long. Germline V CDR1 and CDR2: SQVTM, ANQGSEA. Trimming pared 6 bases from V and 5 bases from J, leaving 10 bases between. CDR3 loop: CSVTTGYGYTF. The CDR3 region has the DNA TGCAGCGTCACGACTGGTTATGGCTACACCTTC. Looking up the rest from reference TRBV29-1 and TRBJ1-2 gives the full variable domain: SAVISQKPSRDICQRGTSLTIQCQVDSQVTMMFWYRQQPGQSLTLIATANQGSEATYESGFVIDKFPISRPNLTFSTLTVSNMSPEDSSIYLCSVTTGYGYTFGSGTRLTVV.

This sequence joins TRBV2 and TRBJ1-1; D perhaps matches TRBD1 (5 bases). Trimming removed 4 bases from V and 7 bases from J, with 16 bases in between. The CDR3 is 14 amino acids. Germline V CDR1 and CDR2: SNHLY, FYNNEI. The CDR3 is CASSVDGGANEAFF. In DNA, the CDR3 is TGTGCCAGCAGTGTGGATGGAGGGGCCAATGAAGCTTTCTTT.

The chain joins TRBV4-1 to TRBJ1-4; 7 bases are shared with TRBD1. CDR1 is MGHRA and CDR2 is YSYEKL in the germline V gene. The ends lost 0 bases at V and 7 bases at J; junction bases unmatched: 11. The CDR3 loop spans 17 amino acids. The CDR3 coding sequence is TGCGCCAGCAGCCAAGAACCCAGGGGGATCCGTATTGAAAAACTGTTTTTT. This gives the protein CASSQEPRGIRIEKLFF.

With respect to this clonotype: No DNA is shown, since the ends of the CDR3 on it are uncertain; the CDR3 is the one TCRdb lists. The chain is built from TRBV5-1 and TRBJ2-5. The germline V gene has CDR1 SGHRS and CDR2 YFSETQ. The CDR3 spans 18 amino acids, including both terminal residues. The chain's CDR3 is CASSFYICSARQEETQYF.

Here the CDR3 reads CASSLRGSGEKLFF. DNA for the CDR3: TGCGCCAGCAGCTTGCGGGGTTCCGGGGAAAAACTGTTTTTT. The chain has TRBV5-1 and TRBJ1-4; the D is unclear. Germline-derived CDR1 and CDR2 are SGHRS and YFSETQ. This CDR3 has 14 residues. The V gene lost 1 base and the J gene lost 8 bases, with 12 bases spanning the gap.

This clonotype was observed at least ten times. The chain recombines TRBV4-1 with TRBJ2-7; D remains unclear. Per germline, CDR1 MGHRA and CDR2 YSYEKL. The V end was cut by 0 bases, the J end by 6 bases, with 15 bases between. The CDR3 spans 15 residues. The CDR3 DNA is TGCGCCAGCAGCCAAGAGGCACATACTCGGCTCGAGCAGTACTTC. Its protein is CASSQEAHTRLEQYF.

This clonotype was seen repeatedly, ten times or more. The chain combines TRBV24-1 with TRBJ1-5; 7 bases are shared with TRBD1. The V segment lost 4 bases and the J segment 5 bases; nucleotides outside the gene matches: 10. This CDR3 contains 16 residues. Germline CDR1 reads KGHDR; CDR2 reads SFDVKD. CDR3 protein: CATSESTGTPYQPQHF. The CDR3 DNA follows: TGTGCCACCAGTGAATCGACAGGGACTCCCTATCAGCCCCAGCATTTT.